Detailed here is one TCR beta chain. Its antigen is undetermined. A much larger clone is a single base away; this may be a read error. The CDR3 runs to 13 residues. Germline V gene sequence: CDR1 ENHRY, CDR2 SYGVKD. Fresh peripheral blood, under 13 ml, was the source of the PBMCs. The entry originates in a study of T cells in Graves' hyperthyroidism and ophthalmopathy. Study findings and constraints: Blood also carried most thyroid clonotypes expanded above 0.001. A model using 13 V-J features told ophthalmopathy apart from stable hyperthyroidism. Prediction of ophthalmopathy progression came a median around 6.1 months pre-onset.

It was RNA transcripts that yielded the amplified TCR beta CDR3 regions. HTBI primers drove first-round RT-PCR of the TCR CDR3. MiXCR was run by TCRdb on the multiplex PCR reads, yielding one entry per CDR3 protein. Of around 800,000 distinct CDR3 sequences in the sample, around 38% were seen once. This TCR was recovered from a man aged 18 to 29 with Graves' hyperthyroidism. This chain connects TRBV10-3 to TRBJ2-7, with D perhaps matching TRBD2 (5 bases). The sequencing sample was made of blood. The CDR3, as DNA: TGTGCCAGCCGGGATCCCGGGGAAGACGAGCAGCACTTC. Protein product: CASRDPGEDEQHF.